This T cell receptor beta chain was identified in a study of T cells after yellow fever vaccination. The V and J ends lost 0 bases and 1 base respectively, with 11 bases between them. The CDR3 length is 16 residues. Germline V lookup: CDR1 MNHEY, CDR2 SVGAGI. TCRdb used MiXCR to reprocess the 5' RACE reads, holding one entry per CDR3 protein. The data show roughly 340,000 distinct CDR3 sequences, with around 3.9% seen just once and roughly 26% held by the top ten. The rearrangement uses TRBV6-5 and TRBJ2-3, with D perhaps matching TRBD1 (5 bases). This sequence was found in a man younger than 30 who received the YFV17D yellow fever vaccine. Sample: PBMCs, taken 5 days after the yellow fever booster vaccination. CDR3 DNA sequence: TGTGCCAGCAGTTACTCCCAAGGGGCTGGCACAGATACGCAGTATTTT. Translating gives CASSYSQGAGTDTQYF.